This T cell receptor (beta chain) was profiled in a study of cytomegalovirus exposure and HLA in healthy donors. Study-wide background: Early released data comprised some 91 million unique TCRs from HLA-typed donors. Study-wide results and caveats: TCR beta sequences reportedly predicted most subjects' HLA-A and HLA-B alleles accurately. A later analysis reportedly identified an Asian-associated ancestry cluster as carrying fewer N-insertions than the approximately 710-donor mean.

As to this clone: What it binds is not known.

PCR used 60 Vbeta primers and 13 Jbeta primers. TCRdb keeps only in-frame clones here, not all; method: immunoSEQ multiplex PCR. The sample yields about 200,000 clones, 79% seen once. Sequencing was carried out using PBMCs. The receptor was derived from a girl aged 5 to 17 in good health and CMV-seropositive.

CDR3 in DNA: TGTGCCAGCAGACCCAAAGAGATGGACAGTTTGTCCTACGAGCAGTACTTC. Encoded protein: CASRPKEMDSLSYEQYF. This chain connects TRBV6-7 to TRBJ2-7; D may be TRBD1 (6 bases). TRBV6-7 is assigned to the ORF class and has an uncertain function. The V end was cut by 6 bases, the J end by 1 base, with 22 bases between. This CDR3 comprises 17 residues.